The present entry profiles one T cell receptor beta chain with its context. TCRdb's copy holds only in-frame clones and misses some; the assay was immunoSEQ multiplex PCR. There are roughly 250,000 clones in the sample; 88% occur only once, and about 0.74% lies in the top ten. V was pared by 1 base and J by 4 bases, with 14 bases between. Germline lookup yields CDR1 SGHVS and CDR2 FQNEAQ. The CDR3 has 15 residues. This sample stems from a study of blood T cell repertoires in COVID-19. Study information: From T cells, B-cell-depleted T cells, or PBMCs came the material, which was cDNA or gDNA.

The source material was peripheral blood. This TCR derives from a woman aged 30 to 39 with acute or convalescent COVID-19. The chain is built from TRBV7-8 and TRBJ2-7; D may be TRBD1 (5 bases). The chain's CDR3 is CASSLVGQGAYEQYF. CDR3 in DNA: TGTGCCAGCAGCTTAGTCGGGCAGGGCGCGTACGAGCAGTACTTC.